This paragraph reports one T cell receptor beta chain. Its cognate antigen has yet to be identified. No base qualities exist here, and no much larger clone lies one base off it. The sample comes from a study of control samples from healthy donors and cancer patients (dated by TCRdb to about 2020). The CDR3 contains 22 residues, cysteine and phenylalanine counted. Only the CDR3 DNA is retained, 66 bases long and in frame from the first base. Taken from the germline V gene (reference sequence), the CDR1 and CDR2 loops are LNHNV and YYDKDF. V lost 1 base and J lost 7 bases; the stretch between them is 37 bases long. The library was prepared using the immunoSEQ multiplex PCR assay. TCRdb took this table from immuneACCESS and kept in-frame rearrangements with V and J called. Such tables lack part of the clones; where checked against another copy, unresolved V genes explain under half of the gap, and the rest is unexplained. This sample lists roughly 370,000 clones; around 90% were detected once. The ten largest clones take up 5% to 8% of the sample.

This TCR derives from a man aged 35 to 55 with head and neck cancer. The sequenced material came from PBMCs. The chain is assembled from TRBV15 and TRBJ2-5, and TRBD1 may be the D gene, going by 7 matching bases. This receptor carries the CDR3 CATSRVFSVAGQKVFAAGTQYF. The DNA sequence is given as TGTGCCACCAGCAGAGTGTTTAGTGTCGCGGGACAGAAAGTGTTCGCGGCTGGGACCCAGTACTTC.